A selection of T cell receptor beta chains follows, all from one sample in a study of blood T cell repertoires in COVID-19. Clones were sequenced by immunoSEQ multiplex PCR, and TCRdb holds only the in-frame ones, with some missing. The sample has some 57,000 clones, around 87% seen once; the top ten hold roughly 1%. Specimen: peripheral blood. These receptors came from a man aged 65-85 years with acute or convalescent COVID-19. The CDR3 runs from the conserved cysteine through the conserved F or W. D genes are given only for firm matches. Some rows mark clone size as missing; the rest say once, few, many or name a class of expanded clone.

TGTGCCTGGGCGCAGGGGAATTTTCAGCCCCAGCATTTT | CAWAQGNFQPQHF | TRBV30 | NA | TRBJ1-5 | NA
TGCAGCGTTGCTGAGGGACAGAACACCGGGGAGCTGTTTTTT | CSVAEGQNTGELFF | TRBV29-1 | NA | TRBJ2-2 | NA
TGTGCCAGCAGCTTGGCCGGGACAGGGGGTGAAAAACTGTTTTTT | CASSLAGTGGEKLFF | TRBV5-4 | NA | TRBJ1-4 | TRBD1
TGTGCCAGTAGTATCGTGACAGGGGGATTCAAAAACATTCAGTACTTC | CASSIVTGGFKNIQYF | TRBV19 | NA | TRBJ2-4 | TRBD1
TGCGCCAGCAGCTTGCCACATTCCGGGCAGGGGGGTACTGAAGCTTTCTTT | CASSLPHSGQGGTEAFF | TRBV5-1 | NA | TRBJ1-1 | TRBD1
TGTGCCAGCAGCTTACCGGGACTAAAAGAGACCCAGTACTTC | CASSLPGLKETQYF | TRBV7-8 | NA | TRBJ2-5 | TRBD2
TGTGCCAGCAGCTACGGGAATTACAATGAGCAGTTCTTC | CASSYGNYNEQFF | TRBV7-9 | NA | TRBJ2-1 | NA
TGTGCCAGCAGTTTGGGGCGGGGGGCCCTCCACTTT | CASSLGRGALHF | TRBV12-3/TRBV12-4 | NA | TRBJ1-6 | NA
TGCGCCAGCAGCTTAAACGGGGTAAACCCCTACGAGCAGTACTTC | CASSLNGVNPYEQYF | TRBV5-1 | NA | TRBJ2-7 | NA
TGTGCCAGCAGCCCGAGGACAGGAGGCGATACGCAGTATTTT | CASSPRTGGDTQYF | TRBV27 | NA | TRBJ2-3 | TRBD1
TGTGCCAGCAGCTTCGTACAGGGGGCAACTCAGCCCCAGCATTTT | CASSFVQGATQPQHF | TRBV7-2 | few | TRBJ1-5 | TRBD1
TGTGCCAGCAGCCCCCGACAGGACTCCTACAATGAGCAGTTCTTC | CASSPRQDSYNEQFF | TRBV7-3 | once | TRBJ2-1 | NA
TGTGCCAGCAGTGAATCGGGACTAGCGTCGACCGAGCAGTACTTC | CASSESGLASTEQYF | TRBV28 | NA | TRBJ2-7 | TRBD2
TGCGCCAGCAGTGACCCGGGACATGCACCTATGAACACTGAAGCTTTCTTT | CASSDPGHAPMNTEAFF | TRBV10-1 | NA | TRBJ1-1 | NA
TGTGCCAGCAGTTCGGCCAGACATATAAAGGGCACAGATACGCAGTATTTT | CASSSARHIKGTDTQYF | TRBV28 | NA | TRBJ2-3 | NA
TGTGCCAGCAGCTTCGGGACAGGCCTTGCCTACGAGCAGTACTTC | CASSFGTGLAYEQYF | TRBV5-8 | NA | TRBJ2-7 | TRBD1
TGTGCCAGCAGACAGGATCGGCGCTCTGGGGCCAACGTCCTGACTTTC | CASRQDRRSGANVLTF | TRBV5-4 | once | TRBJ2-6 | NA
TGTGCCAGCAGCCGAAAGGGGGCCGGGAGCGACAACTACGAGCAGTACTTC | CASSRKGAGSDNYEQYF | TRBV3-1/TRBV3-2 | NA | TRBJ2-7 | NA
TGTGCCAGCAGTTACGCGACTAGAAGTAACAATGAGCAGTTCTTC | CASSYATRSNNEQFF | TRBV6-6 | NA | TRBJ2-1 | NA
TGTGCCAGCAGTCCCGAAGACAGGGGCCCTGAAGCTTTCTTT | CASSPEDRGPEAFF | TRBV6-5 | once | TRBJ1-1 | TRBD1
TGTGCCAGCAGTAAAGTAGATTCACCCCTCCACTTT | CASSKVDSPLHF | TRBV12-3/TRBV12-4 | NA | TRBJ1-6 | NA
TGTGCCAGCTCACCTCCGGGACAGGGACATCAGCCCCAGCATTTT | CASSPPGQGHQPQHF | TRBV18 | NA | TRBJ1-5 | TRBD1
TGTGCCACCAGCAGAGATCCCGGAGGCGGGCAGCCCCAGCATTTT | CATSRDPGGGQPQHF | TRBV15 | NA | TRBJ1-5 | NA
TGTGCCAGCAGTTCCCGGGATGAGCAGTTCTTC | CASSSRDEQFF | TRBV28 | NA | TRBJ2-1 | NA
TGCGCCAAGAGTTTAGCGGGGGGCACAGATACGCAGTATTTT | CAKSLAGGTDTQYF | TRBV10-1 | once | TRBJ2-3 | TRBD2
TGCGCCAGCAGCCCCAGTGTTACTAGCGGGGAAGAGACCCAGTACTTC | CASSPSVTSGEETQYF | TRBV5-1 | NA | TRBJ2-5 | TRBD2
TGTGCCAGTAGGACGGACAGGGTCACGAATGAGCAGTTCTTC | CASRTDRVTNEQFF | TRBV19 | NA | TRBJ2-1 | TRBD1
TGTGCCAGCAGCCCAGGCCGGGACTGGGGAGGTGGAAACACCATATATTTT | CASSPGRDWGGGNTIYF | TRBV11-2 | NA | TRBJ1-3 | NA
TGTGCCAGCAGACGAATGGGAGGGACTAGCGGGAGGGAAAGCACAGATACGCAGTATTTT | CASRRMGGTSGRESTDTQYF | TRBV27 | NA | TRBJ2-3 | TRBD2
TGTGCCAGCAGAAGAGACAGAGCTACCCAAGAGACCCAGTACTTC | CASRRDRATQETQYF | TRBV2 | NA | TRBJ2-5 | NA
TGTGCCAGCAGCCTTCCGGGGGGGGTCTCTGGCTACACCTTC | CASSLPGGVSGYTF | TRBV7-9 | few | TRBJ1-2 | NA
TGTGCCAGCAGCCAAGTTGCGGGCTCTGGGGCCAACGTCCTGACTTTC | CASSQVAGSGANVLTF | TRBV14 | NA | TRBJ2-6 | NA
TGCAGCGCAGGGAGGCGGAGGAACACTGAAGCTTTCTTT | CSAGRRRNTEAFF | TRBV29-1 | NA | TRBJ1-1 | NA
TGTGCCAGTAGTATAGGGGCGAACACTGAAGCTTTCTTT | CASSIGANTEAFF | TRBV19 | NA | TRBJ1-1 | NA
TGTGCCAGCAGCGTGCAGGGCTTCTATAATTCACCCCTCCACTTT | CASSVQGFYNSPLHF | TRBV9 | NA | TRBJ1-6 | NA
TGTGCCAGCAGAACTGACAACGGCCAAGAGACCCAGTACTTC | CASRTDNGQETQYF | TRBV6-5 | NA | TRBJ2-5 | NA
TGTGCCAGCAGCCCCGAGTACTGGGCCCCCAATGAGCAGTTCTTC | CASSPEYWAPNEQFF | TRBV3-1/TRBV3-2 | NA | TRBJ2-1 | NA
TGTGCCAGCAACGTCCGGGGTCGGGAGACCCAGTACTTC | CASNVRGRETQYF | TRBV12-3/TRBV12-4 | once | TRBJ2-5 | NA
TGTGCCAGCAGTTTAGGGCAGGGCGCCTACAATGAGCAGTTCTTC | CASSLGQGAYNEQFF | TRBV27 | NA | TRBJ2-1 | NA
TGTGCCAGCAGTTTATACTCCTCCCCGCAGTATTTT | CASSLYSSPQYF | TRBV12-3/TRBV12-4 | NA | TRBJ2-3 | NA
TGTGCCAGTAGTGCCGGACATCCGAACACTGAAGCTTTCTTT | CASSAGHPNTEAFF | TRBV19 | NA | TRBJ1-1 | NA
TGTGCCAGCAGTTCCCAAACTAGTTCTGGAGGCGAGCAGTACTTC | CASSSQTSSGGEQYF | TRBV6-5 | NA | TRBJ2-7 | NA
TGTGCCAGCTCACCACACGGAGGGATCTACGAGCAGTACTTC | CASSPHGGIYEQYF | TRBV18 | once | TRBJ2-7 | NA
TGTGCCAGCAGAGTTCCGGGACAGGACTACGAGCAGTACTTC | CASRVPGQDYEQYF | TRBV6-5 | NA | TRBJ2-7 | TRBD1
TGTGCCAGCAGTAAAATACCGGGACACAACAATGAGCAGTTCTTC | CASSKIPGHNNEQFF | TRBV6-5 | NA | TRBJ2-1 | NA
TGTGCCACCAGCAGAGAAGGCGGGGGGGCGGTAGATACGCAGTATTTT | CATSREGGGAVDTQYF | TRBV15 | NA | TRBJ2-3 | TRBD2
TGTGCCAGCAGGACCGACTACGGAGAGACCCAGTACTTC | CASRTDYGETQYF | TRBV12-3/TRBV12-4 | NA | TRBJ2-5 | NA
TGTGCCAGCAGCTTAGTATCAGTGGCCGAGCAGTTCTTC | CASSLVSVAEQFF | TRBV7-9 | NA | TRBJ2-1 | NA
TGTGCCAGCAGTTTAGACAGGGTAGAGACCCAGTACTTC | CASSLDRVETQYF | TRBV12-3/TRBV12-4 | once | TRBJ2-5 | NA
TGTGCCAGCAACCGGGACTTCCTGGGTTCTGAGCAGTTCTTC | CASNRDFLGSEQFF | TRBV2 | once | TRBJ2-1 | NA
TGCGCCAGCAGACCCGAGACAGGGCGTGCAACTAATGAAAAACTGTTTTTT | CASRPETGRATNEKLFF | TRBV10-2 | NA | TRBJ1-4 | TRBD1
TGTGCCTGGAGTGTTAATAGGGACAGGGTTCAGCCCCAGCATTTT | CAWSVNRDRVQPQHF | TRBV30 | NA | TRBJ1-5 | TRBD1
TGTGCCAGCACAGGGCAGGGGATAGGAGAGACCCAGTACTTC | CASTGQGIGETQYF | TRBV25-1 | NA | TRBJ2-5 | NA
TGTGCCATCAGCTCACCGGGACAGTCTATCTATGGCTACACCTTC | CAISSPGQSIYGYTF | TRBV10-3 | NA | TRBJ1-2 | TRBD1
TGTGCCAGCAGCTCCCGGAGGGGGCCAGGAAACACCATATATTTT | CASSSRRGPGNTIYF | TRBV6-2/TRBV6-3 | once | TRBJ1-3 | TRBD1
TGCGCCAGCAGCTTGGGTGGCAACCAAGAGACCCAGTACTTC | CASSLGGNQETQYF | TRBV5-1 | NA | TRBJ2-5 | NA
TGTGCCAGTAGTGGGTCTACAGCTAACTATGGCTACACCTTC | CASSGSTANYGYTF | TRBV19 | NA | TRBJ1-2 | NA
TGTGCCAGCAGGACAGGGACAACAACCTATAGCAATCAGCCCCAGCATTTT | CASRTGTTTYSNQPQHF | TRBV28 | NA | TRBJ1-5 | TRBD1
TGCGCCAGCAGCTTGTTGGGGGGTAGCTCCTACAATGAGCAGTTCTTC | CASSLLGGSSYNEQFF | TRBV5-1 | few | TRBJ2-1 | NA